Shown below are 9 T cell receptor beta chains from a single sample sequenced in a study of T cell repertoires in cytomegalovirus infection. TCRdb re-derived calls from the reads in MiXCR, one entry per CDR3 protein. The repertoire holds about 740,000 distinct CDR3 sequences, with less than 40% as singletons. The specimen sequenced was PBMCs. These receptor sequences come from a human donor in good health (CMV status not recorded). Some clones in this sample may be carry-over from other donors' samples.

CDR3 bases: TGTGCCAGCAGCCCCACCCCCGGGGCATACAGTTCACCCCTCCACTTT. It translates to CASSPTPGAYSSPLHF. The rearrangement joins TRBV4-2 to TRBJ1-6; tentative D call: TRBD1 (5 bases). The germline gives CDR1 LGHNA, CDR2 YNFKEQ. The CDR3 extends over 16 amino acids. With 4 bases removed from V and 9 bases from J, the gap between germline ends came to 19 bases.

Concerning this clonotype itself: It may be a read error: a sequence one base away is much more abundant. The rearrangement links TRBV7-8 to TRBJ1-6; D is perhaps TRBD1 (6 bases). With 2 bases removed from V and 7 bases from J, the gap between germline ends came to 21 bases. The germline V gene encodes CDR1 SGHVS and CDR2 FQNEAQ. This CDR3 contains 18 residues. Here the CDR3 DNA reads TGTGCCAGCAGCTTATCCCCAAAAATGGGACACCAAAATTCACCCCTCCACTTT. Its translation: CASSLSPKMGHQNSPLHF.

In this sample, this clonotype turned up a few times. The CDR3 nucleotides read TGTGCCAGCAGCTCGCAGAGGTGGAACACCATATATTTT. This sequence encodes CASSSQRWNTIYF. V is TRBV6-5 and J is TRBJ1-3; D is unresolved. Germline V gene lookup returns CDR1 MNHEY and CDR2 SVGAGI. Trimming removed 6 bases at V and 7 bases at J, with 13 bases between. The CDR3 is 13 amino acids.

The chain recombines TRBV12-3 or TRBV12-4 with TRBJ1-1; TRBD1 aligns across 9 bases. J gave up 8 bases and V 0 bases, and 10 bases lay outside the gene matches. This CDR3 comprises 16 residues. CDR3 loop: CASSLAGQGKKGEAFF. CDR3 DNA sequence: TGTGCCAGCAGTTTAGCCGGACAGGGGAAAAAAGGAGAAGCTTTCTTT.

V and J are TRBV14 and TRBJ2-7; the D is unclear. The CDR3 extends over 13 amino acids. The V end was cut by 5 bases, the J end by 1 base, with 9 bases between. Germline lookup yields CDR1 SGHDN and CDR2 FVKESK. Here the CDR3 reads CASSKAGSYEQYF. The CDR3 nucleotides are TGTGCCAGCAGCAAAGCAGGTTCCTACGAGCAGTACTTC. Full variable domain (remainder filled in from reference TRBV14 and TRBJ2-7): EAGVTQFPSHSVIEKGQTVTLRCDPISGHDNLYWYRRVMGKEIKFLLHFVKESKQDESGMPNNRFLAERTGGTYSTLKVQPAELEDSGVYFCASSKAGSYEQYFGPGTRLTVT.

At least ten counts were recorded for this clonotype. The chain uses TRBV12-3 or TRBV12-4 and TRBJ2-1; 10 nucleotides line up with TRBD2. Trimming cost V 6 bases and J 4 bases; bases outside gene matches: 9. This CDR3 is built from 16 residues. The CDR3 DNA sequence: TGTGCCAGCAGCCTCCGACTAGCGGGTACTTACAATGAGCAGTTCTTC. Protein product: CASSLRLAGTYNEQFF.

V gene TRBV5-6 combines with J gene TRBJ1-2; unclear D gene. Germline V CDR1 and CDR2: SGHDT, YYEEEE. The CDR3 has 16 amino acids. Trimming pared 4 bases from V and 5 bases from J, leaving 21 bases between. The CDR3 region is CASSQGTLAIGYGYTF. The DNA of the CDR3 is TGTGCCAGCAGCCAAGGAACGTTGGCGATAGGATATGGCTACACCTTC.

V usage is TRBV20-1 and J usage is TRBJ2-3; TRBD2 is a possible D gene (6 bases). The length of the CDR3 is 14 residues. V was cut by 2 bases and J by 6 bases, with 15 bases left in between. Germline-derived CDR1 and CDR2 are DFQATT and SNEGSKA (reference sequence). CDR3 amino acids: CSARLDRRADTQYF. The CDR3 DNA is TGCAGTGCTAGATTAGACCGGAGGGCGGATACGCAGTATTTT.

The chain is built from TRBV20-1 and TRBJ2-5, with D tentatively TRBD2 (5 bases). This CDR3 region has 12 residues. The ends were cut back, 7 bases at V and 5 bases at J, with 14 bases in the middle. Germline assignment: CDR1 DFQATT and CDR2 SNEGSKA (reference sequence). CDR3 loop: CSEKGVGETQYF. The CDR3 nucleotides are TGCAGTGAAAAGGGAGTGGGGGAGACCCAGTACTTC.